This T cell receptor beta chain was obtained from a study of cytomegalovirus exposure and HLA in healthy donors. Produced via immunoSEQ multiplex PCR; TCRdb's table is partial and in-frame only. Altogether 75,000 to 100,000 clones are present, around 96% being singletons, with the ten largest covering 0.78%. In regard to this clone: The antigen is not known.

Whole-study results and caveats: Confirmation was obtained in vitro that a few CMV-associated chains are specific for CMV antigens.

The specimen was PBMCs. This clonotype was obtained from a man aged 18 to 30 in good health and CMV-seronegative.

The CDR3 sequence: CASSNHRGSYNEQFF. The CDR3 DNA is TGTGCCAGCAGCAACCACAGGGGGTCCTACAATGAGCAGTTCTTC. The genes are TRBV21-1 and TRBJ2-1; TRBD1 is the table's D call, not checked against the DNA. TRBV21-1 is shown as a pseudogene. This CDR3 has 15 residues.